Each of the 20 T cell receptor beta chains below was sequenced from the same sample in a study of blood T cells in healthy people across ages. Sample-barcoded 5' priming and a J-beta primer mix drove a second PCR of roughly 6 to 12 cycles. Each CDR3 protein is one row after TCRdb ran MiXCR on the 5' RACE reads. Found here are about 760,000 distinct CDR3 sequences, just over 55% of them singletons; the top ten hold under 30%. The sequencing input was blood. The receptors stem from a man between 40 and 49 years old in good health.

This clonotype has more than one count but fewer than ten. The rearrangement joins TRBV7-9 to TRBJ2-1; 7 bases align to TRBD2. This CDR3 comprises 13 residues. With V trimmed by 1 base and J by 14 bases, 8 bases remained unmatched. CDR1 and CDR2 from the germline V gene are SEHNR and FQNEAQ (reference sequence). CDR3 in DNA: TGTGCCAGCAGCTTAGAGGGAGGCGGGAGTGAGTTCTTC. Protein product: CASSLEGGGSEFF.

The chain employs TRBV9 and TRBJ1-4; D unresolved. V was pared by 4 bases and J by 3 bases, with 16 bases between. The V gene's germline CDR1 is SGDLS and CDR2 YYNGEE. This CDR3 comprises 16 residues. The CDR3 spells CASSTTFAGANEKLFF. CDR3 DNA sequence: TGTGCCAGCAGCACAACATTCGCGGGAGCTAATGAAAAACTGTTTTTT.

The chain links TRBV7-2 to TRBJ2-1, with D perhaps TRBD1 (6 bases). TRBJ2-7 explains the end of the DNA better; the J call may be wrong. The CDR3 extends over 15 amino acids. Germline V gene data show CDR1 as SGHTA and CDR2 as FQGNSA. CDR3 in DNA: TGTGCCAGCAGCCGGGTACTAAACAGGGATCACGAGCAGTACTTC. Amino acids: CASSRVLNRDHEQYF.

The rearrangement links TRBV5-1 to TRBJ1-4; D not certain. The CDR3 is made up of 12 amino acids. The V and J ends lost 3 bases and 8 bases respectively, with 8 bases between them. Germline V gene data show CDR1 as SGHRS and CDR2 as YFSETQ. Here the CDR3 reads CASSSEGEKLFF. For the CDR3, the DNA is TGCGCCAGCAGCTCGGAAGGCGAAAAACTGTTTTTT.

A few counts support this clonotype. The chain uses TRBV11-2 and TRBJ1-4, with 9 bases fitting TRBD1. Germline trimming cut 1 base from V and 3 bases from J; bases unmatched to any gene: 6. The CDR3 is made up of 17 amino acids. Germline values: CDR1 SGHAT, CDR2 FQNNGV. In DNA form, the CDR3 reads TGTGCCAGCAGCTTAGGCTTCGACAGGGGGTCTAATGAAAAACTGTTTTTT. The encoded protein is CASSLGFDRGSNEKLFF.

This sequence joins TRBV7-9 and TRBJ2-1, with 11 bases that match TRBD2. The J call could be wrong; TRBJ2-7 is a better fit for the DNA end. The CDR3 is made up of 16 amino acids. Germline V gene lookup returns CDR1 SEHNR and CDR2 FQNEAQ (reference sequence). The CDR3 protein is CASSDTSGSSYNEQYF. The CDR3, as DNA: TGTGCCAGCAGCGACACTAGCGGGAGCTCCTACAATGAGCAGTACTTC.

This clonotype was seen only a few times. The chain has TRBV24-1 and TRBJ2-5, with D possibly being TRBD1 or TRBD2 (5 bases each). Trimming left V 4 bases short and J 11 bases short, with 25 bases between. The length of the CDR3 is 16 residues. Germline loops: CDR1 KGHDR, CDR2 SFDVKD. The CDR3 DNA is TGTGCCACCAGTGACCGTACCTCCATAGGGTTAGGGGAGCAGTACTTC. It yields the protein CATSDRTSIGLGEQYF.

This sequence joins TRBV28 and TRBJ2-1; the match to TRBD1 covers 9 bases. Germline CDR1 and CDR2: MDHEN and SYDVKM. After removal of 5 bases from V and 9 bases from J, the junction contained 14 bases not matched to a gene. This CDR3 is 16 amino acids long. CDR3 sequence reads: CASSPRTGDEYGEQFF. DNA of the CDR3: TGTGCCAGCAGTCCGAGGACAGGGGACGAATACGGTGAGCAGTTCTTC.

The V gene is TRBV29-1, the J gene TRBJ1-2; the D gene is possibly TRBD1 (5 bases). Germline V gene sequence: CDR1 SQVTM, CDR2 ANQGSEA. Between the trimmed V and J ends, which lost 1 base and 2 bases, there was a span of 8 bases. The CDR3 covers 13 residues. The DNA for the CDR3 is TGCAGCGTTGAAGGCGGGGGGAACTATGGCTACACCTTC. Its translation: CSVEGGGNYGYTF.

The V call is TRBV7-6, the J call TRBJ2-7; 9 bases match TRBD1. Trimming at V came to 3 bases and at J to 2 bases, leaving 5 bases not matched to a gene. This CDR3 is 15 amino acids long. Germline CDR1 SGHVS, CDR2 FNYEAQ. DNA of the CDR3: TGTGCCAGCAGCTTGCTACAGGGGGCCACCTACGAGCAGTACTTC. It yields the protein CASSLLQGATYEQYF.

This clonotype was seen a handful of times. The rearrangement uses TRBV5-1 and TRBJ2-5; 7 bases map to TRBD1. With 2 bases clipped from V and 4 bases from J, the junction kept 11 bases outside the gene matches. The germline gives CDR1 SGHRS, CDR2 YFSETQ. This CDR3 has 16 residues. The CDR3 sequence is CASSFDTGATVETQYF. The CDR3 coding sequence is TGCGCCAGCAGCTTCGATACAGGGGCCACAGTAGAGACCCAGTACTTC. Together with reference TRBV5-1 and TRBJ2-5, the CDR3 gives the full variable domain: KAGVTQTPRYLIKTRGQQVTLSCSPISGHRSVSWYQQTPGQGLQFLFEYFSETQRNKGNFPGRFSGRQFSNSRSEMNVSTLELGDSALYLCASSFDTGATVETQYFGPGTRLLVL.

This clonotype was counted between two and nine times. This sequence joins TRBV2 and TRBJ2-1, with D perhaps matching TRBD2 (5 bases). This CDR3 has 16 residues. V lost 6 bases and J 9 bases, leaving 24 bases between the germline ends. Germline lookup yields CDR1 SNHLY and CDR2 FYNNEI. CDR3 sequence reads: CASSLPLAGAVGEQFF. In nucleotides, the CDR3 is TGTGCCAGCAGCCTCCCTCTGGCGGGCGCCGTGGGTGAGCAGTTCTTC.

The CDR3 DNA follows: TGTGCCAGCAGCGTAGAGACAGAACAAGAGACCCAGTACTTC. Protein: CASSVETEQETQYF. This chain uses TRBV9 with TRBJ2-5; a possible D gene is TRBD1 (5 bases). The V end was cut by 0 bases, the J end by 2 bases, with 8 bases between. The germline V gene has CDR1 SGDLS and CDR2 YYNGEE. The CDR3 is 14 amino acids.

The chain uses TRBV29-1 and TRBJ1-2; D call uncertain. This CDR3 region has 11 residues. Germline CDR1 reads SQVTM; CDR2 reads ANQGSEA. V dropped 7 bases and J dropped 8 bases, with 14 bases sitting between them. CDR3 amino acids: CSATEGGGYTF. DNA for the CDR3: TGCAGCGCTACAGAGGGAGGGGGCTACACCTTC.

This clonotype was seen only a few times. This sequence joins TRBV9 and TRBJ1-4; 11 bases fit TRBD1. The CDR3 runs 17 residues. Trimming cost V 7 bases and J 5 bases; bases outside gene matches: 13. Germline values: CDR1 SGDLS, CDR2 YYNGEE. The CDR3 here is CASAGGRTGGVNEKLFF. CDR3 bases: TGTGCCAGCGCCGGGGGAAGGACAGGGGGCGTGAATGAAAAACTGTTTTTT.

In this sample, this clonotype turned up many times. This chain connects TRBV24-1 to TRBJ2-1, with 10 nucleotides matching TRBD2. The germline gives CDR1 KGHDR, CDR2 SFDVKD. The CDR3 runs to 16 residues. J lost 4 bases, V lost 4 bases, and 6 bases had no gene match. The CDR3 here is CATSDPLAGAYNEQFF. CDR3 in DNA: TGTGCCACCAGTGACCCCCTAGCGGGGGCTTACAATGAGCAGTTCTTC.

The chain has TRBV3-1 and TRBJ1-1; D is uncertain. Deletions cut 1 base from V and 4 bases from J, with 7 bases between. This CDR3 is 13 amino acids long. The germline gives CDR1 LGHDT, CDR2 YNNKEL (reference sequence). CDR3 sequence: CASSQVIATEAFF. CDR3 bases: TGTGCCAGCAGCCAAGTGATAGCCACTGAAGCTTTCTTT. The variable domain in full, with the rest retrieved from reference TRBV3-1 and TRBJ1-1, is DTAVSQTPKYLVTQMGNDKSIKCEQNLGHDTMYWYKQDSKKFLKIMFSYNNKELIINETVPNRFSPKSPDKAHLNLHINSLELGDSAVYFCASSQVIATEAFFGQGTRLTVV.

This clonotype was counted only a few times. The chain carries TRBV25-1 and TRBJ2-7; D gene uncertain. Trimming pared 5 bases from V and 7 bases from J, leaving 9 bases between. CDR1 is MGHDK, CDR2 SYGVNS, per germline. The CDR3 extends over 11 amino acids. CDR3 sequence: CASSRLHEQYF. In DNA form, the CDR3 reads TGTGCCAGCAGTCGCCTCCATGAGCAGTACTTC.

The chain is built from TRBV13 and TRBJ2-5; 8 positions match TRBD2. This CDR3 spans 14 amino acids. V lost 5 bases to trimming and J lost 3 bases; unmatched junction nucleotides: 5. Germline V gives CDR1 PRHDT, CDR2 FYEKMQ (reference sequence). DNA for the CDR3: TGTGCCAGCAGCGAGCGGGGGAAGAAAGAGACCCAGTACTTC. It codes for CASSERGKKETQYF.

This clonotype was found a few times. The V call is TRBV5-1, the J call TRBJ1-4, with TRBD1 matching 8 bases. Germline CDR1 is SGHRS and CDR2 is YFSETQ. Germline trimming cut 0 bases from V and 8 bases from J; bases unmatched to any gene: 6. This CDR3 spans 15 amino acids. The CDR3 protein is CASSLEGQETEKLFF. As DNA, the CDR3 is TGCGCCAGCAGCTTGGAGGGACAGGAGACCGAAAAACTGTTTTTT. The full variable domain, rest sourced from reference TRBV5-1 and TRBJ1-4, is KAGVTQTPRYLIKTRGQQVTLSCSPISGHRSVSWYQQTPGQGLQFLFEYFSETQRNKGNFPGRFSGRQFSNSRSEMNVSTLELGDSALYLCASSLEGQETEKLFFGSGTQLSVL.